The T cell receptor beta chain under discussion was sequenced for a study of T-cell reconstitution after alpha-beta-depleted transplantation in children. Overall study findings and caveats: Expanded graft clones numbering several hundred reportedly gave rise to alpha-beta T cells about two months after transplant. T-cell numbers and diversity one year post-transplant derived largely from freshly generated T cells.

V lost 1 base to trimming and J lost 7 bases, with 14 bases between them. CDR3 length: 15 residues. Germline assignment: CDR1 SGHRS and CDR2 YFSETQ. TCRbeta library construction was performed incorporating unique molecular identifiers. TCRdb fed the PCR reads into MiXCR, producing one record per CDR3 protein. The sample has roughly 100,000 distinct CDR3 sequences, about 6% seen once. This clonotype was seen ten or more times. Its cognate antigen is unknown. This clonotype was obtained from a female patient aged 2-9 years who had a stem cell transplant for Fanconi anemia, so the T cells may come from the graft donor. The source material was PBMCs, mostly from graft donor cells, sampled 60 days after TCRalphabeta/CD19-depleted stem cell transplant. This chain uses TRBV5-1 with TRBJ2-2, with D possibly being TRBD2 (6 bases). CDR3 DNA: TGCGCCAGCAGCTTGAAATCGGGGGTGCACGGGGAGCTGTTTTTT. Its protein product is CASSLKSGVHGELFF.